A selection of T cell receptor beta chains follows, all from one sample in a study of cytomegalovirus exposure and HLA in healthy donors. Using immunoSEQ multiplex PCR, the repertoire was profiled, and TCRdb retains in-frame clones only, with some absent. The table records 150,000 or so clones, about four fifths of them present only once. The sequenced sample was PBMCs. These receptors originate from a man between 18 and 29 years old in good health and CMV-seronegative. Each CDR3 is given with its conserved first and last residue. D genes are given only for firm matches. Rows give clone size only sometimes, using once, few, many, or a class for an expanded clone.

J	size	V	D	CDR3	DNA
TRBJ1-4	-	TRBV6-5	TRBD1	CASSRQGNEKLFF	TGTGCCAGCAGTAGACAGGGAAATGAAAAACTGTTTTTT
TRBJ2-1	-	TRBV6-5	TRBD1	CASSLPGQGQFF	TGTGCCAGCAGCTTACCGGGACAGGGGCAGTTCTTC
TRBJ1-4	once	TRBV7-6	-	CASSLSTSGKLFF	TGTGCCAGCAGCTTATCGACTTCGGGAAAACTGTTTTTT
TRBJ1-1	-	TRBV30	TRBD1	CAWSVGTGVTEAFF	TGTGCCTGGAGTGTAGGGACAGGGGTTACTGAAGCTTTCTTT
TRBJ1-2	once	TRBV9	-	CASSGRRRGALNYGYTF	TGTGCCAGCAGCGGTCGACGCAGGGGCGCCCTTAACTATGGCTACACCTTC
TRBJ2-3	once	TRBV7-2	TRBD1	CASRVSGGPADTQYF	TGTGCCAGCAGAGTTTCAGGGGGCCCGGCAGATACGCAGTATTTT
TRBJ1-5	-	TRBV28	TRBD1	CASSSGQKNQPQHF	TGTGCCAGCAGTTCGGGACAGAAGAATCAGCCCCAGCATTTT
TRBJ1-1	-	TRBV11-3	-	CASSEGGRRNTEAFF	TGTGCCAGCAGCGAAGGGGGACGCAGGAACACTGAAGCTTTCTTT
TRBJ1-2	-	TRBV6-5	TRBD1	CASSLGTANYGYTF	TGTGCCAGCAGTTTAGGGACAGCTAACTATGGCTACACCTTC
TRBJ1-5	once	TRBV19	-	CASSNRSPTSQPQHF	TGTGCCAGTAGTAATAGATCCCCAACCTCTCAGCCCCAGCATTTT
TRBJ1-3	-	TRBV5-1	-	CASSLVGGGRSGNTIYF	TGCGCCAGCAGCTTGGTGGGAGGTGGCCGCTCTGGAAACACCATATATTTT
TRBJ2-3	-	TRBV6-1	TRBD1	CASSLGQGAADTQYF	TGTGCCAGCAGCCTGGGACAGGGGGCGGCAGATACGCAGTATTTT